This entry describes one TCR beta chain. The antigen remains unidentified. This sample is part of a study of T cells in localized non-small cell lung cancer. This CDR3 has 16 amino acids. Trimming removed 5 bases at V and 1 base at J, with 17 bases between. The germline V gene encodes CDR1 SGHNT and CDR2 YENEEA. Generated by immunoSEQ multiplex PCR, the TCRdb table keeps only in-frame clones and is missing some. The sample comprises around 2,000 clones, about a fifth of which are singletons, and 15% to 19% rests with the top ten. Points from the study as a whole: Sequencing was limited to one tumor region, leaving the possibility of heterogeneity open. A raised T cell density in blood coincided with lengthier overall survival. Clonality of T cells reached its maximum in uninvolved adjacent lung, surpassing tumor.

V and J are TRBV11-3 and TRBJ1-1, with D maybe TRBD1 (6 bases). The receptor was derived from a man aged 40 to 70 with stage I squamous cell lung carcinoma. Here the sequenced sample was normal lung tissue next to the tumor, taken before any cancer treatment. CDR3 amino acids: CASSARGGRPNTEAFF. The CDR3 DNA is TGTGCCAGCAGCGCAAGAGGGGGTCGGCCGAACACTGAAGCTTTCTTT.